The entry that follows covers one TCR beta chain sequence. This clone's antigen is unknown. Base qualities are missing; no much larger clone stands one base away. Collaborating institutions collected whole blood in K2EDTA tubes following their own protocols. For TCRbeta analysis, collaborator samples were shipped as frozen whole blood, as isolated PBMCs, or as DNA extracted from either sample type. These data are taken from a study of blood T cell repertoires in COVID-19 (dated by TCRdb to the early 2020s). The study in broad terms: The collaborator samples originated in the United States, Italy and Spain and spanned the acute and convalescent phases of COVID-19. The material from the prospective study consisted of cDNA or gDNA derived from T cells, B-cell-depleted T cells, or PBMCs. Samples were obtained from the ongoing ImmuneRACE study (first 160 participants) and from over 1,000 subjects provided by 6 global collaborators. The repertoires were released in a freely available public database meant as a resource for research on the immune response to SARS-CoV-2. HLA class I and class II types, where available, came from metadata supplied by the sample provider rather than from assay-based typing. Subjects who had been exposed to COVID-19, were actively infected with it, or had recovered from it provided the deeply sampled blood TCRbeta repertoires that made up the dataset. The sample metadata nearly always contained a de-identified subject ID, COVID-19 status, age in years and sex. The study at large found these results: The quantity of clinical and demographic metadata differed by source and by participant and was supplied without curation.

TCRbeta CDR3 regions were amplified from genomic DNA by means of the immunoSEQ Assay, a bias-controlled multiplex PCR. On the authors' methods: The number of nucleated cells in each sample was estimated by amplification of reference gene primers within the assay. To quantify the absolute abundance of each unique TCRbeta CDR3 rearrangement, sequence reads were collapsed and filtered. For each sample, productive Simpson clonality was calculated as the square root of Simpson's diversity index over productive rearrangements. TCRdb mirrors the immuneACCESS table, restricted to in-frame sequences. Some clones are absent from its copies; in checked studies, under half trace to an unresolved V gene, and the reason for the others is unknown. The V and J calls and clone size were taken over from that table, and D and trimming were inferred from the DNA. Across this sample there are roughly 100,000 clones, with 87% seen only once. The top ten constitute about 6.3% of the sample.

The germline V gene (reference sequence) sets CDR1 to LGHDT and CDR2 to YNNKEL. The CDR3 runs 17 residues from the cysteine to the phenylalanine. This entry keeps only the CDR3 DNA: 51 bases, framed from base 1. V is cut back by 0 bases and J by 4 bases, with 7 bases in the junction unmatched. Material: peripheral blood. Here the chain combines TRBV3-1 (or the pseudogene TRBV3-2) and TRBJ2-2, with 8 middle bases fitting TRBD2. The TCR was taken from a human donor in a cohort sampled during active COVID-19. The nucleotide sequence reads TGTGCCAGCAGCCAAGACCCAGCGGGAGAGAGCACCGGGGAGCTGTTTTTT. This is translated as CASSQDPAGESTGELFF.